This T cell receptor (beta chain) was recorded in a study of identical twins. This clonotype has more than one count but fewer than ten. Each CDR3 protein gets one entry after TCRdb re-called the 5' RACE reads with MiXCR. The sample consists of hundreds of thousands of distinct CDR3 sequences, approximately 13% of them appearing once. These data were also reused for a study on yellow fever vaccine responses in identical twins.

This TCR was sampled from a woman aged 18-29 years in good health. The sample comprised PBMCs.

The CDR3 region is CASSVLGDFDEQYF. For the CDR3, the DNA is TGTGCCAGCAGCGTATTAGGGGATTTCGACGAGCAGTACTTC. V usage is TRBV9 and J usage is TRBJ2-7; D is possibly TRBD1 (5 bases). Germline V lookup: CDR1 SGDLS, CDR2 YYNGEE. V dropped 1 base and J dropped 5 bases, with 13 bases sitting between them. The CDR3 runs to 14 residues. Variable domain in full (rest from reference TRBV9 and TRBJ2-7): DSGVTQTPKHLITATGQRVTLRCSPRSGDLSVYWYQQSLDQGLQFLIQYYNGEERAKGNILERFSAQQFPDLHSELNLSSLELGDSALYFCASSVLGDFDEQYFGPGTRLTVT.